The clone carrying this T cell receptor (beta chain) was counted between two and nine times. Antigen unknown. Stated time point: patch test 3, about 24 weeks after DPC sensitization. Indicated treatment: therapeutic diphenylcyclopropenone sensitization with weekly scalp DPC. These data belong to a study of human T cells and chemical hapten exposure. Study findings and constraints: No alteration of TCRs above 1 in 1000 frequency was seen with DPC sensitization.

From the RACE reads, TCRdb called clonotypes with MiXCR, one entry per CDR3 protein. The sample yields some 110,000 distinct CDR3 sequences, about 10% seen once. There are 19 residues in the CDR3. Germline CDR1 SEHNR, CDR2 FQNEAQ (reference sequence). The J segment lost 3 bases and the V segment lost 3 bases, leaving 9 bases of the junction unmatched. The sequence derives from a woman between 50 and 59 years old with alopecia areata. Some clones in this sample may be carry-over from other donors' samples. This material consisted of whole blood, taken in connection with sensitization to the hapten diphenylcyclopropenone (DPC). The V call is TRBV7-9, the J call TRBJ2-6; TRBD1 agrees at 12 bases. The CDR3 DNA reads TGTGCCAGCAGCTTTCCCCCGGGACAGGGGGCAGGTGGGGCCAACGTCCTGACTTTC. It encodes CASSFPPGQGAGGANVLTF.